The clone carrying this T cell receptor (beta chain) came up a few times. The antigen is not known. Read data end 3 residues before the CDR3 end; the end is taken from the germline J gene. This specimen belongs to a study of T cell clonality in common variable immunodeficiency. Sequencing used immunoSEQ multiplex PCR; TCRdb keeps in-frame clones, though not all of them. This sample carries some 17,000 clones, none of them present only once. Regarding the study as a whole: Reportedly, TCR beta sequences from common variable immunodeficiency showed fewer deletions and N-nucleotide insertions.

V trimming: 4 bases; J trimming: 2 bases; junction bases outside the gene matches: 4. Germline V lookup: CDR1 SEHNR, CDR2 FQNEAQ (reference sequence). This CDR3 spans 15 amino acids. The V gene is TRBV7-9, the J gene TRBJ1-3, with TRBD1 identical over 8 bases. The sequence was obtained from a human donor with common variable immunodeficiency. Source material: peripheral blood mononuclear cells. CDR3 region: CASSSQTGAGNTIYF. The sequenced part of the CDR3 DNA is TGTGCCAGCAGCTCGCAGACAGGGGCTGGAAACACC.